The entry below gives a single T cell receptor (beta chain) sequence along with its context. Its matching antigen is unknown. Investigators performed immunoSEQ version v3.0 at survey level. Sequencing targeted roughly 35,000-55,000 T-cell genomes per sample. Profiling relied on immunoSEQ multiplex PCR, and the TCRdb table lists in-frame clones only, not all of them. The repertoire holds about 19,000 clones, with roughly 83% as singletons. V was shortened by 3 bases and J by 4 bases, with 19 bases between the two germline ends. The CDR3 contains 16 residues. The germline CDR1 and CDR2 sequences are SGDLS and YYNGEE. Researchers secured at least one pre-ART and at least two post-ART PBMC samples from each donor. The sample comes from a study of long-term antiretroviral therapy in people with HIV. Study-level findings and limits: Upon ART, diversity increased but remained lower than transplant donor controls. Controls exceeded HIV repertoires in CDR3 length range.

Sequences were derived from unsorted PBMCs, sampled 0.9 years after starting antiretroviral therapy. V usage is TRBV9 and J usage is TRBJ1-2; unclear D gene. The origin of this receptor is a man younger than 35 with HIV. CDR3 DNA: TGTGCCAGCAGCGCTTACGGGGAACCTTATCCCTATGGCTACACCTTC. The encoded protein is CASSAYGEPYPYGYTF. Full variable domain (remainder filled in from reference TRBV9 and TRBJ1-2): DSGVTQTPKHLITATGQRVTLRCSPRSGDLSVYWYQQSLDQGLQFLIQYYNGEERAKGNILERFSAQQFPDLHSELNLSSLELGDSALYFCASSAYGEPYPYGYTFGSGTRLTVV.